These T cell receptor beta chains were read from a single sample in a study of T cell repertoires in cytomegalovirus infection. TCRdb re-called the reads through MiXCR, storing one row per CDR3 protein. The data hold more than 650,000 distinct CDR3 sequences, with less than 40% observed a single time. Sequences were obtained from PBMCs. These receptors were taken from a human donor in good health (CMV status not recorded). Some clones in this sample may be carry-over from other donors' samples. Each CDR3 is given with its conserved first and last residue. The order of the fields is D gene, clone size, V gene, J gene, CDR3 length, CDR3 DNA, CDR3 protein. The D gene is left open where the match is weak. A clone size is listed for some rows: how often the clone was seen (once, few, many), or a class if it is expanded.

-	-	TRBV20-1	TRBJ1-6	13	TGCAGTGCCAGGGTTACCGCGAATTCACCCCTCCACTTT	CSARVTANSPLHF
-	-	TRBV10-3	TRBJ2-3	11	TGTGCCATCAGCAGGGGTGATACGCAGTATTTT	CAISRGDTQYF
-	-	TRBV5-4	TRBJ1-2	14	TGTGCCAGCGGCGGGACCCGGGGCGGCTATGGCTACACCTTC	CASGGTRGGYGYTF
-	-	TRBV20-1	TRBJ2-7	13	TGCAGTGCTAGGCACGATGGGTATTACGAGCAGTACTTC	CSARHDGYYEQYF
-	many	TRBV7-6	TRBJ1-5	15	TGTGCCAGCAGCTTAGAAGGGGGGTTGGGTCAGCCCCAGCATTTT	CASSLEGGLGQPQHF
-	-	TRBV5-1	TRBJ2-1	15	TGCGCCAGCAGCTTGGGGAGCCCCTCCTACAATGAGCAGTTCTTC	CASSLGSPSYNEQFF
-	-	TRBV4-2	TRBJ2-7	12	TGTGCCAGCAGCCAACACACCTACGAGCAGTACTTC	CASSQHTYEQYF
TRBD2	-	TRBV6-5	TRBJ2-5	15	TGCGCCAGCAGCTCCGGGACTAGCGGTCAAGAGACCCAGTACTTC	CASSSGTSGQETQYF
-	-	TRBV27	TRBJ1-6	17	TGTGCCAGCAGTTCGGGTTTCCCGTATTCCTATAATTCACCCCTCCACTTT	CASSSGFPYSYNSPLHF
-	few	TRBV11-2	TRBJ2-5	13	TGTGCCAGCAGCTTTAGACAGCAAGAGACCCAGTACTTC	CASSFRQQETQYF
TRBD2	few	TRBV7-9	TRBJ2-5	15	TGTGCCAGCAGCTCTCTCAGACTAGCAGAGGAGACCCAGTACTTC	CASSSLRLAEETQYF